These 7 T cell receptor beta chains share one sample of origin, sequenced in a study of CD8 T cells in ankylosing spondylitis. TCRdb re-called the 5' RACE reads with MiXCR, one entry per CDR3 protein. The table shows 100,000 to 150,000 distinct CDR3 sequences, with 11% occurring only once. Specimen: blood, either unsorted or a sorted T cell fraction (not recorded which). These receptor sequences come from a female donor with ankylosing spondylitis or in good health (not recorded which).

The chain's CDR3 is CASSLARGGRSEQYF. CDR3 nucleotide sequence: TGTGCCAGCAGCCTCGCCCGGGGCGGGAGGTCTGAGCAGTACTTC. J is TRBJ2-7 and V is TRBV7-2; 8 bases are shared with TRBD2. CDR1 is SGHTA and CDR2 is FQGNSA in the germline V gene. With 5 bases clipped from V and 7 bases from J, the junction kept 13 bases outside the gene matches. This CDR3 spans 15 amino acids.

This clonotype came up many times. This chain connects TRBV9 to TRBJ2-4, with a tentative D call TRBD2 (7 bases). V was shortened by 3 bases and J by 5 bases, with 12 bases between the two germline ends. This CDR3 is built from 14 residues. The germline V gene has CDR1 SGDLS and CDR2 YYNGEE. CDR3 coding DNA: TGTGCCAGCAGCGGACGGGGGGCGGAAAACATTCAGTACTTC. It encodes CASSGRGAENIQYF.

This clonotype has at least ten counts. The J gene is TRBJ1-5, the V gene TRBV12-3 or TRBV12-4; D may be TRBD1 (6 bases). The CDR3 is 14 amino acids. The V end was cut by 3 bases, the J end by 4 bases, with 10 bases between. The DNA of the CDR3 is TGTGCCAGCAGTTTTCGAGGGACAAATCAGCCCCAGCATTTT. Its protein product is CASSFRGTNQPQHF.

This clonotype occurred many times. The V and J genes are TRBV24-1 and TRBJ2-3, with a tentative D call TRBD1 (7 bases). CDR1 KGHDR and CDR2 SFDVKD come from the germline V gene. Trimming took off 7 bases at V and 3 bases at J, with 16 bases between the two ends. The CDR3 spans 15 residues. The CDR3, as DNA: TGTGCCACCAGACCCAGGGGGGCCGCTACAGATACGCAGTATTTT. Translation gives CATRPRGAATDTQYF.

The chain joins TRBV2 to TRBJ2-3, with 7 bases aligning to TRBD2. V shed 7 bases and J 6 bases; nucleotides not matched to a gene: 7. Germline-derived CDR1 and CDR2 are SNHLY and FYNNEI. The CDR3 extends over 13 amino acids. CDR3 DNA: TGTGCCAGCAAGGGCGGGAGCGGCGATACGCAGTATTTT. Amino acid sequence: CASKGGSGDTQYF.

This chain's CDR3 is CASRVEQGSYEQYF. For the CDR3, the DNA is TGTGCCAGCAGGGTCGAACAGGGTTCCTACGAGCAGTACTTC. The rearrangement uses TRBV2 and TRBJ2-7; TRBD1 might be the D (6 bases). Per the germline V gene, CDR1 is SNHLY and CDR2 is FYNNEI. This CDR3 has 14 residues. V was trimmed by 6 bases and J by 1 base, leaving 13 bases between them.

This clonotype showed up many times. The V and J genes are TRBV28 and TRBJ2-1; a weak D match, TRBD2 (6 bases). This CDR3 spans 12 amino acids. Trimming removed 7 bases at V and 12 bases at J, with 16 bases between. Germline loops: CDR1 MDHEN, CDR2 SYDVKM. The CDR3 region has the DNA TGTGCCAGCATTGCAACCGGGACTGGGCAGTTCTTC. Protein sequence: CASIATGTGQFF.